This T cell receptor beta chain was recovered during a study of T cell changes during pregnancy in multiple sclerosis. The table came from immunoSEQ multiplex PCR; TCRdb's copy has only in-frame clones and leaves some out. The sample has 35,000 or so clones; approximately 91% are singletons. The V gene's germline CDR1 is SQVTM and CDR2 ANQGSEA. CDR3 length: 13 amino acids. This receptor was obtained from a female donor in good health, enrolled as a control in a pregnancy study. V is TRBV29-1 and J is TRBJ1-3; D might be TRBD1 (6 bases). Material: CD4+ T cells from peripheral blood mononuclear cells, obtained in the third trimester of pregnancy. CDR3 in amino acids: CSVSQGTGNTIYF. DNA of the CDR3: TGCAGTGTGTCACAGGGAACGGGAAACACCATATATTTT.